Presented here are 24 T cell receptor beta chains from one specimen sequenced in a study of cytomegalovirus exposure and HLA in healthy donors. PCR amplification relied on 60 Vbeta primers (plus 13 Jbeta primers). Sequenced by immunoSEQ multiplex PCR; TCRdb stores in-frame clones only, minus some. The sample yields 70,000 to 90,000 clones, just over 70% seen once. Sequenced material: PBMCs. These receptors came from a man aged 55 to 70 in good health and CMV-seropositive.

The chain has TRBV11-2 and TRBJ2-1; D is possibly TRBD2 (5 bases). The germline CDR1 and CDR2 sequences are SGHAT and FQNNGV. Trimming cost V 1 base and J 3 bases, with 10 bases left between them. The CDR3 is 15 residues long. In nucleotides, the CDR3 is TGTGCCAGCAGCTTAGGGGCTAGCAGCTACAATGAGCAGTTCTTC. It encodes CASSLGASSYNEQFF.

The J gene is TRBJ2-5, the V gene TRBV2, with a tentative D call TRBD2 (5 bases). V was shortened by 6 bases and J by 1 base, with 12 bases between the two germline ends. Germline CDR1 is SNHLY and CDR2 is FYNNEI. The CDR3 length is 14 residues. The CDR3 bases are TGTGCCAGCAGAGGGTTGGACTTCCAAGAGACCCAGTACTTC. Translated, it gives CASRGLDFQETQYF. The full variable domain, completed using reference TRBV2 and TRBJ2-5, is EPEVTQTPSHQVTQMGQEVILRCVPISNHLYFYWYRQILGQKVEFLVSFYNNEISEKSEIFDDQFSVERPDGSNFTLKIRSTKLEDSAMYFCASRGLDFQETQYFGPGTRLLVL.

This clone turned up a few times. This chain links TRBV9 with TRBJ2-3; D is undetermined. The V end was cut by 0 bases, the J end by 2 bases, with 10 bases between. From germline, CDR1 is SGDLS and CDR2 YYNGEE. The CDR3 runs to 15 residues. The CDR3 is CASSVGGHSTDTQYF. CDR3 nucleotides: TGTGCCAGCAGCGTAGGCGGCCATTCCACAGATACGCAGTATTTT.

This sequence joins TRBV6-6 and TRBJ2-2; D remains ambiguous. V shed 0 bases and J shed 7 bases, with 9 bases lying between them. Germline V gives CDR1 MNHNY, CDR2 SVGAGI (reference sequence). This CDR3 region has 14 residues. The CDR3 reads CASSYSQMIGELFF. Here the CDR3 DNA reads TGTGCCAGCAGTTACTCACAGATGATCGGGGAGCTGTTTTTT.

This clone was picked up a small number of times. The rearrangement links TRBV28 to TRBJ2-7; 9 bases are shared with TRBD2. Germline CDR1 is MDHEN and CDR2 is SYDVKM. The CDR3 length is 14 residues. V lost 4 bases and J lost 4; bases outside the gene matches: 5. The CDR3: CASSSSSGDYEQYF. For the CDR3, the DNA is TGTGCCAGCAGTTCCTCTAGCGGGGATTACGAGCAGTACTTC.

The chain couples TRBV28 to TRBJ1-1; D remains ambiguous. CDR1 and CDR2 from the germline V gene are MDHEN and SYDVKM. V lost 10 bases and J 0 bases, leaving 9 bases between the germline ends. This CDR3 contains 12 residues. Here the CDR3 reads CATNRLNTEAFF. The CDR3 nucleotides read TGTGCCACCAACAGACTGAACACTGAAGCTTTCTTT.

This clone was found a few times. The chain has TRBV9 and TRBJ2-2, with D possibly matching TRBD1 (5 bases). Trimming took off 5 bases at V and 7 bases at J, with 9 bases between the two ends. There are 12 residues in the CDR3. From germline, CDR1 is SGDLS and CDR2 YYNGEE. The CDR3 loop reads CASSLDSGELFF. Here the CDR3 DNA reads TGTGCCAGCAGTCTTGACAGCGGGGAGCTGTTTTTT.

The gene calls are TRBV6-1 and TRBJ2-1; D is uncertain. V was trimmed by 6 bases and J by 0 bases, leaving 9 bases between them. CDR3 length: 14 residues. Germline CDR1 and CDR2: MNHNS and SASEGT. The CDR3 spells CASRLESSYNEQFF. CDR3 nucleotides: TGTGCCAGCAGATTGGAGAGCTCCTACAATGAGCAGTTCTTC.

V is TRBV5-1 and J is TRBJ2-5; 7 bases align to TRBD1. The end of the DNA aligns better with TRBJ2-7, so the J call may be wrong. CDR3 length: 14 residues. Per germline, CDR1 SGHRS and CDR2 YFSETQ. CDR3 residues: CASSFKTGTYEQYF. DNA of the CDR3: TGCGCCAGCAGCTTTAAGACAGGGACCTACGAGCAGTACTTC.

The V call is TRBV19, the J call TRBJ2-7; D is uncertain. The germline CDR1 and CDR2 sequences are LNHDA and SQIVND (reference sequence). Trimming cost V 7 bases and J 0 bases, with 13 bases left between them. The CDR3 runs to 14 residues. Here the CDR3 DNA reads TGTGCCAGTACGACACCGTACAACTCCTACGAGCAGTACTTC. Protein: CASTTPYNSYEQYF.

CDR3 nucleotide sequence: TGCAGCGTTGAAGATTTCAGGGGGGCTAGCACAGATACGCAGTATTTT. Its protein product is CSVEDFRGASTDTQYF. This chain joins TRBV29-1 and TRBJ2-3; TRBD1 is a possible D gene (7 bases). The CDR3 length is 16 residues. Germline V gives CDR1 SQVTM, CDR2 ANQGSEA. Trimming took off 0 bases at V and 0 bases at J, with 13 bases between the two ends.

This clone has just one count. As DNA, the CDR3 is TGTGCCAGCAGCACCGGACAGGGAGGGTCACCCCTCCACTTT. Translating gives CASSTGQGGSPLHF. The chain has TRBV11-2 and TRBJ1-6, with TRBD1 identical over 8 bases. V gave up 5 bases and J gave up 10 bases; unmatched junction bases: 7. The CDR3 runs to 14 residues. Germline V gene sequence: CDR1 SGHAT, CDR2 FQNNGV.

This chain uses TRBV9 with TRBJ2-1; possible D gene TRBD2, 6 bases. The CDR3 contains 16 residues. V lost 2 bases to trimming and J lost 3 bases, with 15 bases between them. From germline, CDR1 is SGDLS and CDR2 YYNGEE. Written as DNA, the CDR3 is TGTGCCAGCAGCGTTTACGGTAGGACTATCTACAATGAGCAGTTCTTC. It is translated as CASSVYGRTIYNEQFF.

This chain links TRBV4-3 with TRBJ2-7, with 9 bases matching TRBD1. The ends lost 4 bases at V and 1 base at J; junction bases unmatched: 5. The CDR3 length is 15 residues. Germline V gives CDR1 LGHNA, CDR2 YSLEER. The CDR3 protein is CASSLGTGPSYEQYF. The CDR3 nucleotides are TGCGCCAGCAGCCTTGGGACAGGGCCTTCCTACGAGCAGTACTTC.

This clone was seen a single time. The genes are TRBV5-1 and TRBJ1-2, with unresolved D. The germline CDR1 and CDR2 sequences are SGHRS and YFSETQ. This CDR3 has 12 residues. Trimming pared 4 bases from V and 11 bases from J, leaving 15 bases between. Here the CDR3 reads CASSVDRGVYTF. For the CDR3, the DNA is TGCGCCAGCAGCGTGGACCGGGGTGTATACACCTTC. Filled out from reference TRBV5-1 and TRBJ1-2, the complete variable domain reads KAGVTQTPRYLIKTRGQQVTLSCSPISGHRSVSWYQQTPGQGLQFLFEYFSETQRNKGNFPGRFSGRQFSNSRSEMNVSTLELGDSALYLCASSVDRGVYTFGSGTRLTVV.

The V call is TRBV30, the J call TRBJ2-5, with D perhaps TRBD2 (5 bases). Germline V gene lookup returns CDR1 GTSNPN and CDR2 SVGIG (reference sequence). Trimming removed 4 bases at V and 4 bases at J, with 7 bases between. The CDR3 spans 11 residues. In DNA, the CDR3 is TGTGCCTGGAAAGGAGGAGAGACCCAGTACTTC. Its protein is CAWKGGETQYF. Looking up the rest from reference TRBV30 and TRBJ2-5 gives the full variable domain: SQTIHQWPATLVQPVGSPLSLECTVEGTSNPNLYWYRQAAGRGLQLLFYSVGIGQISSEVPQNLSASRPQDRQFILSSKKLLLSDSGFYLCAWKGGETQYFGPGTRLLVL.

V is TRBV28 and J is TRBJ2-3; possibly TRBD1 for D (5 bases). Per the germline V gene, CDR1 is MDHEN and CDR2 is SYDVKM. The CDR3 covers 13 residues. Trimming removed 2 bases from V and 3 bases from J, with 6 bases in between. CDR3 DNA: TGTGCCAGCAGTTTACAGGGAACAGATACGCAGTATTTT. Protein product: CASSLQGTDTQYF.

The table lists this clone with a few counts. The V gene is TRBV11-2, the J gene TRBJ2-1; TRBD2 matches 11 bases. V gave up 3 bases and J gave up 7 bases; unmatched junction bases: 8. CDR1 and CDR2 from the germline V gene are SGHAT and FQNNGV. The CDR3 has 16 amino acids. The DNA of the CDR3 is TGTGCCAGCAGCTTCCCCGGGACTAGCGGTGGGAATGAGCAGTTCTTC. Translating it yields CASSFPGTSGGNEQFF.

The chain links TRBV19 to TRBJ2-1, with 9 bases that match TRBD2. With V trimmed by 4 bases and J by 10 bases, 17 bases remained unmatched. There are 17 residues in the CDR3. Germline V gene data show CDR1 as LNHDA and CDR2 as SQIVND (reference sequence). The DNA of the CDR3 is TGTGCCAGTAGTAAGTCTAACCCTAGCGGGATCCCCCCCGAGCAGTTCTTC. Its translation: CASSKSNPSGIPPEQFF.

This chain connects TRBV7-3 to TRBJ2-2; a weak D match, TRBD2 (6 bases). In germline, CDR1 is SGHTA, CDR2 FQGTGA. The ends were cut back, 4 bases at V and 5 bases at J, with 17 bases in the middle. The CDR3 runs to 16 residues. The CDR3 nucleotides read TGTGCCAGCAGCTCCCCGGAGGGAGTAGGAACCGGGGAGCTGTTTTTT. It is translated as CASSSPEGVGTGELFF.

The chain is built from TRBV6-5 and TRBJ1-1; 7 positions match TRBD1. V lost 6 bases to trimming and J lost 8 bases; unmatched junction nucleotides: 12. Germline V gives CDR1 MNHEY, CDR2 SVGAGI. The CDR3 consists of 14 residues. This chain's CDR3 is CASRPNRGYSEAFF. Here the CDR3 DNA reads TGTGCCAGCAGACCGAACAGGGGATACTCCGAAGCTTTCTTT.

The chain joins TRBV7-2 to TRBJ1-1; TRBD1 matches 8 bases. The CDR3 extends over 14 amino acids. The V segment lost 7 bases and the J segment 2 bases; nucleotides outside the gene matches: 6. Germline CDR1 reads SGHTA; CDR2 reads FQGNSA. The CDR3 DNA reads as TGTGCCAGCATCAGGGACAGGACAAACACTGAAGCTTTCTTT. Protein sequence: CASIRDRTNTEAFF.

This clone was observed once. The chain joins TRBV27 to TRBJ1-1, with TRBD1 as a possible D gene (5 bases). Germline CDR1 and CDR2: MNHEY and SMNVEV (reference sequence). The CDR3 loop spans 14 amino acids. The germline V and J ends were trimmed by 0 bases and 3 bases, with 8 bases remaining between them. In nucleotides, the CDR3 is TGTGCCAGCAGTTTATCGGGGGGGGACACTGAAGCTTTCTTT. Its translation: CASSLSGGDTEAFF.

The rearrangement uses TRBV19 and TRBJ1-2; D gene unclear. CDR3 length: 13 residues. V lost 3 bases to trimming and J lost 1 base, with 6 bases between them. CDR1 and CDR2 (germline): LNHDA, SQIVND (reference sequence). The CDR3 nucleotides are TGTGCCAGTAGTATCCAGATTAACTATGGCTACACCTTC. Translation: CASSIQINYGYTF.